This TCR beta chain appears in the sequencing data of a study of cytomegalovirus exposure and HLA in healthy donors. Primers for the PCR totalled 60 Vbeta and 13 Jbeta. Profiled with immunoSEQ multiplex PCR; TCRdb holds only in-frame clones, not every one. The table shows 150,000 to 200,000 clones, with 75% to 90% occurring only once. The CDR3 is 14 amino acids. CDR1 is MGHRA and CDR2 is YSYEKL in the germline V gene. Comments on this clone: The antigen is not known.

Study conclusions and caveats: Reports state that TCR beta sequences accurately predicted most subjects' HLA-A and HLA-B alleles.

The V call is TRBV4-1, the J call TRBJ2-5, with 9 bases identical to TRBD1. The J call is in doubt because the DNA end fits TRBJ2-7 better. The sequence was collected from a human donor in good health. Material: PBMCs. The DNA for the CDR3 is TGCGCCAGCAGCCAAGGACAGGGGGAGTACGAGCAGTACTTC. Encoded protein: CASSQGQGEYEQYF.